This T cell receptor (beta chain) emerged from a study of Graves' ophthalmopathy and Graves' hyperthyroidism (dated 2018 in TCRdb). At the level of the whole study: Peripheral blood was collected at initial diagnosis, before any treatment. The study used TCR beta repertoire signatures to distinguish Graves' ophthalmopathy from Graves' hyperthyroidism and to predict progression to ophthalmopathy. In total, under 150 blood samples were TCR-sequenced: 40 to 45 ophthalmopathy, over 70 hyperthyroidism and about 17 hyperthyroidism-to-ophthalmopathy patients. To explore V-J signatures distinguishing ophthalmopathy from hyperthyroidism, a discovery set of 100 or so patients (43 ophthalmopathy, 55 to 60 stable hyperthyroidism) was enrolled. An independent validation cohort comprised roughly 20 hyperthyroidism patients and about 16 patients who later progressed from hyperthyroidism to ophthalmopathy. T-cell repertoires of thyroid tissue and blood were compared in 5 or 6 hyperthyroidism patients. Once sampling was done, hyperthyroidism patients were given methimazole at a starting dose of 30 mg daily, while ophthalmopathy patients were given high-dose intravenous methylprednisolone. The approximately 97 discovery patients were randomly divided into training and test sets at a 7:3 ratio. Points the paper makes about the study in general: Most expanded thyroid clonotypes with frequency above 0.001 were also detected in blood, suggesting blood repertoires may reflect the thyroid immune response. Sample size was not statistically predetermined, and group allocation was not concealed from the investigators. In cross-validation, the 13-signature model distinguished ophthalmopathy from stable hyperthyroidism with approximately 90% sensitivity and around 81% specificity, and in the test set the corresponding values were approximately 79% and 70%. In validation, the model predicted ophthalmopathy progression with 70.59% sensitivity and 72% to 80% specificity; around twelve predicted patients were CT-confirmed with GO in a median of roughly 6.8 months.

TCR beta CDR3 regions were amplified from RNA transcripts for repertoire sequencing. The first round of RT-PCR was done with HTBI primers and the Qiagen OneStep RT-PCR kit, and was followed by a second round of multiplex PCR, then size selection and purification. Sequencing of the libraries was carried out on an Illumina HiSeq2000 in paired-end mode with 100 bp reads. The paper's processing steps were these. Reads were processed with SOAPnuke, discarding reads with adapters, uncalled bases, mean Phred below 15, or no exact constant-primer or identifier match. COPE v1.2.5 was used to merge the high-quality paired reads. Clonotypes were defined as unique nucleotide sequences and were aligned to IMGT TRB V, D and J references using MiTCR v1.1. Analysis was restricted to V-J combinations with a frequency above 0.0001, which covered roughly 99% of repertoires. For each V-J combination, a TCR clonal expansion and chaos score was defined as the ratio of F50 clonal expansion to chaos observed in the TCRdist matrix. Features were reduced by Welch's t-statistics and random forest to around 13 V-J combinations, which fed a naive Bayes classifier. The similarity between thyroid and blood repertoires was quantified using the Morisita-Horn index. Clones were called with MiXCR by TCRdb after fastp trimmed the public reads at Q25, and only in-frame beta chains were retained. Rows are unified per CDR3 protein, each entry keeping the most common DNA and genes. The V and J calls here are based on TCRdb, not the publication. This sample gives approximately 380,000 distinct CDR3 sequences in total; 21% of them show up just once. Of the sample, 2.5% to 3.5% falls within the top ten clones.

This clonotype was recorded many times. The clone's antigen remains unknown. Per-base quality was not reported, and no clone a single base away is much larger than it. Stable hyperthyroidism was defined as no progression to ophthalmopathy within 18 months of follow-up. Hyperthyroidism patients were newly diagnosed, with disease duration under 2 months, and aged 18 to 65 years. Patients with other autoimmune diseases, uncontrolled infections, pregnancy or lactation were excluded. Diagnosis relied on clinical symptoms, serum thyroxine, TRAb, thyroid ultrasound and orbital computed tomography. PBMCs were isolated from about 9.2 ml of fresh peripheral blood by Ficoll-Paque density gradient centrifugation. Total RNA was extracted using Trizol reagent, and RNA quality was checked on an Agilent 2100 Bioanalyzer. The CDR3 sequence holds 16 residues, the cysteine and phenylalanine included. The kept DNA is CDR3 alone, 48 bases in frame from the first base. Based on the germline V gene, the CDR1 and CDR2 sequences are MGHDK and SYGVNS. The V and J ends are trimmed by 1 base and 8 bases, leaving 18 bases between them.

This sequence uses TRBV25-1 and TRBJ2-4; TRBD2 is possibly the D segment (5 matching bases). The sample taken for sequencing was peripheral blood. The receptor was isolated from a woman aged 18 to 35 with stable Graves' hyperthyroidism. Donor details come from another sample of the same person, matched by shared clones. In nucleotides, the sequence is TGTGCCAGCAGTGAATGGGGAAGAGGGATGGCGGACATTCAGTACTTC. It is translated as CASSEWGRGMADIQYF. The CDR3, completed at both ends by the reference TRBV25-1 and TRBJ2-4 genes, gives the full variable domain EADIYQTPRYLVIGTGKKITLECSQTMGHDKMYWYQQDPGMELHLIHYSYGVNSTEKGDLSSESTVSRIRTEHFPLTLESARPSHTSQYLCASSEWGRGMADIQYFGAGTRLSVL.